This record concerns one TCR beta chain sequence. It has no known antigen specificity. Compared with germline, one end of the junction differs, possibly owing to a read error. The sample belongs to a study of tumor and adjacent non-tumor tissue in lung cancer (dated by TCRdb to 2017 to 2018). Context from the whole study: The cohort included more than 9 adenocarcinoma, a couple of squamous cell carcinoma and 1 small cell lung cancer patients. The roughly 15 patients were aged about 31 to 80 years, included some 10 men and 5 women, and had TNM stage I to III disease. In total, sequencing yielded 100 million to 150 million productive TCRbeta reads, which works out to an average of approximately 4.2 million reads per sample. TCRbeta CDR3 sequencing was performed on about 29 paired specimens, with one tumor sample and one normal lung sample collected per patient. Bulk TCRbeta repertoires were compared between lung tumor tissue and matched distant non-tumor lung tissue obtained from 15 lung cancer patients.

Broad study findings and their caveats: With only roughly 16 patients in the cohort, the authors noted that larger samples and more detailed clinical data are needed. Because peripheral blood was not sequenced, the blood TCRbeta repertoires of the lung cancer patients in the study went unexamined. The methods do not name the sequencing platform or mention unique molecular identifiers. TCR diversity was significantly higher in younger patients, and greater tumor TCR diversity was associated with shorter overall survival and shorter disease-free survival. In normal lung, the top 100 clones accounted for a significantly larger cumulative share of the repertoire than in tumor tissue. Tumor tissue showed significantly higher TCR diversity (inverse Simpson) than normal lung tissue, at around 450 vs 150 (P = 0.0075, Mann-Whitney U test).

RNA was isolated from bulk, unsorted tissue, and RNA quality was assessed with a NanoDrop ND-1000 and an Agilent 2100. All donors had newly diagnosed lung cancer, had not received prior chemotherapy, and were admitted for thoracic surgery in China between August and November 2014. Patients with previous radiotherapy or chemotherapy, or with another concurrent cancer, were excluded from the study. Pieces of surgical tissue measuring about 1-2.2 cm3 were kept in RNAlater solution and stored at -80 degrees C until use. As encoded in the germline V gene, CDR1 is LGHNA while CDR2 is YNFKEQ. The CDR3, from cysteine to phenylalanine, totals 19 residues. Of all the DNA, just the CDR3 is kept, 57 bases in frame from base 1. Library generation was performed with multiplex PCR. Sequencer: Illumina HiSeq 2500. TCRbeta libraries were constructed through three rounds of nested PCR with primers (Table S4) according to protocols adapted from ARM-PCR. Before sequencing, PCR products of 200-500 bp were cut from the gel and purified using the QIAquick gel extraction kit. Turning to the authors' computational methods: Trimmomatic was used to clean the reads, FLASH merged the cleaned reads into complete CDR3 sequences, and MiTCR assigned the sequences to V(D)J germline segments. Clonal diversity was calculated as the inverse Simpson's index using VDJtools. A read counted as productive if the sequence was in-frame and lacked a premature stop codon. Using fastp at Q25 and MiXCR, TCRdb reprocessed the public reads and kept productive beta chains. A single entry per CDR3 protein holds the most common genes and DNA from its merged rows. It is TCRdb's table, rather than the study itself, that gives the V and J calls and clone size. The sample records about 200,000 distinct CDR3 sequences, about 76% of which are singletons. The biggest ten clones account for approximately 25% of the sample.

Source material: lung tumor tissue. This receptor chain uses TRBV4-2 and TRBJ2-7; 9 bases in between match TRBD2. This receptor was obtained from a man between 60 and 70 years old with non-small cell lung cancer. The nucleotide sequence is TGTGCCAGCAACCAAGACCGGCACCCCACTAGCGGGTGGATCTACGAGCAGTACTTC. This encodes CASNQDRHPTSGWIYEQYF.